Below, 4 T cell receptor beta chains from the same sample are listed, as sequenced in a study of resident and recirculating memory T cells in vitiligo (dated by TCRdb to the late 2010s). Libraries were made using the immunoSEQ multiplex PCR assay. The clones in this table, taken by TCRdb from immuneACCESS, are in-frame only. Not every clone is retained; where verified, under half of the shortfall comes from an unresolved V gene, and the cause of the rest is unknown. The sample table holds more than 65,000 clones, of which 80% to 95% were seen once. The leading ten clones occupy less than 5.5% of the sample. The specimen was blood. These receptors all come from a male donor with vitiligo.

The rearrangement links TRBV5-4 to TRBJ1-6, with no clear D. CDR1 is SGHNT and CDR2 is YYREEE in the germline V gene (reference sequence). CDR3 length: 14 amino acids. Trimming cost V 4 bases and J 6 bases, with 11 bases left between them. The chain's CDR3 is CASSPGDSNSPLHF. In DNA form, the CDR3 reads TGTGCCAGCAGCCCGGGTGATAGTAATTCACCCCTCCACTTT. The variable domain in full, completed from reference TRBV5-4 and TRBJ1-6, reads ETGVTQSPTHLIKTRGQQVTLRCSSQSGHNTVSWYQQALGQGPQFIFQYYREEENGRGNFPPRFSGLQFPNYSSELNVNALELDDSALYLCASSPGDSNSPLHFGNGTRLTVT.

J is TRBJ1-6 and V is TRBV7-2, with 8 bases that match TRBD1. This CDR3 is built from 16 residues. J was trimmed by 8 bases and V by 4 bases; bases with no gene match: 10. Germline V gene data show CDR1 as SGHTA and CDR2 as FQGNSA. This chain's CDR3 is CASSWRGGTGDSPLHF. In nucleotides, the CDR3 is TGTGCCAGCAGCTGGCGGGGGGGGACAGGAGATTCACCCCTCCACTTT. The complete variable domain, with remaining parts taken from reference TRBV7-2 and TRBJ1-6, reads GAGVSQSPSNKVTEKGKDVELRCDPISGHTALYWYRQSLGQGLEFLIYFQGNSAPDKSGLPSDRFSAERTGGSVSTLTIQRTQQEDSAVYLCASSWRGGTGDSPLHFGNGTRLTVT.

This clone was counted once. The chain has TRBV30 and TRBJ2-7; D is unresolved. The ends were cut back, 2 bases at V and 5 bases at J, with 10 bases in the middle. The germline V gene encodes CDR1 GTSNPN and CDR2 SVGIG (reference sequence). This CDR3 spans 12 amino acids. The CDR3, as DNA: TGTGCCTGGAGTCCTTCAGGCGACGAGCAGTACTTC. Amino acids: CAWSPSGDEQYF.

The V call is TRBV2, the J call TRBJ2-7; 8 bases match TRBD1. CDR3 length: 16 residues. J gave up 2 bases and V 0 bases, and 6 bases lay outside the gene matches. Per germline, CDR1 SNHLY and CDR2 FYNNEI. The CDR3 DNA is TGTGCCAGCAGTGAAGCGCGGGACAGGCCCCCCTACGAGCAGTACTTC. Translating gives CASSEARDRPPYEQYF.